The T cell receptor (beta chain) under discussion was sequenced for a study of blood T cell repertoires in COVID-19. Study-wide context: Samples came from the United States, Italy and Spain, spanning acute and convalescent COVID-19.

In the study's own analysis: Amplification of reference gene primers provided the estimated nucleated cell counts. The assay was immunoSEQ multiplex PCR, and TCRdb's table has in-frame clones only and misses some. V, J and clone size reflect that table, while D and trimming were determined from the DNA. The sample contains 220,000 or so clones, about 86% of which appear only once. The study drew participants aged roughly 18 to 95 years from fewer than 30 US areas. Germline CDR1 reads MNHEY; CDR2 reads SVGAGI. Trimming at V came to 0 bases and at J to 3 bases, leaving 5 bases not matched to a gene. This CDR3 comprises 15 residues.

Material for sequencing was PBMCs or T cells enriched from blood (not recorded which). The chain uses TRBV6-5 and TRBJ2-7; TRBD2 aligns across 7 bases. The origin of this receptor is a woman aged 40 to 50 with acute COVID-19. The DNA of the CDR3 is TGTGCCAGCAGTTACTCGTTCCCTAGCGGCTACGAGCAGTACTTC. Protein: CASSYSFPSGYEQYF.